A single sample is the source of the 16 T cell receptor beta chains below, sequenced in a study of T-cell reconstitution after alpha-beta-depleted transplantation in children. A TCRbeta library incorporating unique molecular identifiers was prepared. TCRdb processed the PCR reads anew with MiXCR; each CDR3 protein has one entry. The sample includes around 340,000 distinct CDR3 sequences, about an eighth of them seen just once. Sequencing was performed on PBMCs, taken from the stem cell graft. Receptor source: a human donor who donated a stem cell graft to a child with Fanconi anemia.

This clonotype has a count of ten or more. The genes are TRBV7-3 and TRBJ1-1; D might be TRBD1 (6 bases). Germline V gene sequence: CDR1 SGHTA, CDR2 FQGTGA. The length of the CDR3 is 14 residues. Trimming took off 4 bases at V and 3 bases at J, with 12 bases between the two ends. In DNA, the CDR3 is TGTGCCAGCAGCTCAACAGGGAGGGACACTGAAGCTTTCTTT. This gives the protein CASSSTGRDTEAFF.

The V gene is TRBV5-1, the J gene TRBJ1-2, with a tentative D call TRBD1 (5 bases). Deletions cut 0 bases from V and 2 bases from J, with 11 bases between. Per the germline V gene, CDR1 is SGHRS and CDR2 is YFSETQ. The CDR3 loop spans 15 amino acids. The DNA of the CDR3 is TGCGCCAGCAGCTTGGAGTCGACAGTAAACTATGGCTACACCTTC. Translated: CASSLESTVNYGYTF.

The chain couples TRBV4-1 to TRBJ2-7; the match to TRBD1 covers 7 bases. The CDR3 has 15 residues. Germline V gene lookup returns CDR1 MGHRA and CDR2 YSYEKL. Trimming at V came to 3 bases and at J to 0 bases, leaving 5 bases not matched to a gene. The CDR3 DNA follows: TGCGCCAGCAGCCATACAGGGGAGAGCTCCTACGAGCAGTACTTC. Protein product: CASSHTGESSYEQYF.

The chain links TRBV12-3 or TRBV12-4 to TRBJ2-3; 7 bases match TRBD1. Trimming at V came to 5 bases and at J to 9 bases, leaving 14 bases not matched to a gene. CDR3 length: 15 amino acids. The CDR3 DNA follows: TGTGCCAGCAGTCCAGACAGGGATCTACAGGGGACGCAGTATTTT. Translation gives CASSPDRDLQGTQYF.

This clonotype was seen ten or more times. This chain links TRBV6-6 with TRBJ1-2, with D possibly being TRBD1 (6 bases). This CDR3 has 12 residues. Germline V CDR1 and CDR2: MNHNY, SVGAGI (reference sequence). Trimming removed 6 bases at V and 8 bases at J, with 13 bases between. The CDR3 sequence is CASSPDSLGYTF. The CDR3 DNA is TGTGCCAGCAGCCCGGACAGTTTGGGCTACACCTTC.

The sample holds many counts of this clonotype. V and J are TRBV29-1 and TRBJ1-5; D is perhaps TRBD1 (6 bases). V lost 4 bases to trimming and J lost 4 bases, with 14 bases between them. This CDR3 region has 14 residues. CDR1 is SQVTM and CDR2 is ANQGSEA in the germline V gene. The CDR3 DNA sequence: TGCAGCGTTGTAACCGGGGACATTAATCAGCCCCAGCATTTT. Encoded protein: CSVVTGDINQPQHF.

This sequence joins TRBV29-1 and TRBJ2-3; D is perhaps TRBD1 (5 bases). Between the trimmed V and J ends, which lost 1 base and 4 bases, there was a span of 12 bases. This CDR3 is 14 amino acids long. Germline CDR1 reads SQVTM; CDR2 reads ANQGSEA. The CDR3 here is CSVEGQGSADTQYF. The CDR3, as DNA: TGCAGCGTTGAAGGGCAGGGTAGTGCAGATACGCAGTATTTT.

A few counts support this clonotype. CDR3 DNA sequence: TGTGCCAGCAGTCTACAGGGAGGAGGCTACACCTTC. Its translation: CASSLQGGGYTF. The rearrangement links TRBV11-2 to TRBJ1-2, with TRBD1 as a possible D gene (6 bases). Trimming shortened V by 6 bases and J by 8 bases, and 13 bases separated the two germline ends. The CDR3 is 12 amino acids. In germline, CDR1 is SGHAT, CDR2 FQNNGV.

The V and J genes are TRBV5-1 and TRBJ2-1; D perhaps matches TRBD1 (5 bases). V dropped 2 bases and J dropped 1 base, with 19 bases sitting between them. The CDR3 runs 18 residues. The germline CDR1 and CDR2 sequences are SGHRS and YFSETQ. This CDR3 reads CASSFPLVGLGSYNEQFF. The CDR3 DNA reads TGCGCCAGCAGCTTTCCCTTGGTGGGGCTGGGGTCCTACAATGAGCAGTTCTTC. Together with reference TRBV5-1 and TRBJ2-1, the CDR3 gives the full variable domain: KAGVTQTPRYLIKTRGQQVTLSCSPISGHRSVSWYQQTPGQGLQFLFEYFSETQRNKGNFPGRFSGRQFSNSRSEMNVSTLELGDSALYLCASSFPLVGLGSYNEQFFGPGTRLTVL.

In this sample, this clonotype turned up many times. CDR3 DNA sequence: TGTGCCAGCAGCCAATGGAATCTAGCTAGCACAGATACGCAGTATTTT. Translated, it gives CASSQWNLASTDTQYF. The chain is built from TRBV3-1 and TRBJ2-3, with TRBD2 as a possible D gene (5 bases). Trimming pared 2 bases from V and 0 bases from J, leaving 12 bases between. CDR3 length equals 16 residues. Germline CDR1 is LGHDT and CDR2 is YNNKEL (reference sequence).

The V call is TRBV6-1, the J call TRBJ1-5, with D hard to call. Trimming shortened V by 1 base and J by 1 base, and 8 bases separated the two germline ends. The CDR3 runs 15 residues. CDR1 and CDR2 from the germline V gene are MNHNS and SASEGT. The CDR3 DNA follows: TGTGCCAGCAGTGAAGTGGGAAGAAGCAATCAGCCCCAGCATTTT. Translated: CASSEVGRSNQPQHF.

This clonotype was counted only a few times. The V call is TRBV6-2 or TRBV6-3, the J call TRBJ1-2, with TRBD1 matching 7 bases. CDR1 MNHEY and CDR2 SVGEGT come from the germline V gene. J gave up 9 bases and V 6 bases, and 10 bases lay outside the gene matches. The CDR3 extends over 13 amino acids. CDR3 amino acids: CASSIGTERRYTF. Written as DNA, the CDR3 is TGTGCCAGCAGCATTGGGACAGAGCGGCGCTACACCTTC.

This clonotype was seen repeatedly, ten times or more. The V gene is TRBV5-1, the J gene TRBJ1-5; D is unclear. The CDR3 extends over 16 amino acids. V dropped 2 bases and J dropped 0 bases, with 12 bases sitting between them. Germline CDR1 is SGHRS and CDR2 is YFSETQ. CDR3 bases: TGCGCCAGCAGCTTCGGGCCAGAAGATAGCAATCAGCCCCAGCATTTT. This sequence encodes CASSFGPEDSNQPQHF.

This clonotype was observed a few times. The J gene is TRBJ2-1, the V gene TRBV21-1. TRBV21-1 is an annotated pseudogene. The length of the CDR3 is 12 residues. Written as DNA, the CDR3 is TGTGCCAGCAGACCTCTAAGTAGTGAGCAGTTCTTC. Encoded protein: CASRPLSSEQFF.

The V call is TRBV4-2, the J call TRBJ2-7, with 8 positions matching TRBD2. J gave up 6 bases and V 0 bases, and 4 bases lay outside the gene matches. The germline V gene has CDR1 LGHNA and CDR2 YNFKEQ. This CDR3 is 14 amino acids long. The CDR3 sequence: CASSQDQRGSEQYV. The DNA of the CDR3 is TGTGCCAGCAGCCAAGACCAGCGGGGGAGCGAGCAGTACGTC.

This clonotype was counted many times. The rearrangement links TRBV5-1 to TRBJ2-7; D is possibly TRBD1 (6 bases). Germline V CDR1 and CDR2: SGHRS, YFSETQ. The CDR3 spans 14 residues. V gave up 4 bases and J gave up 3 bases, with 14 bases separating them. The CDR3 loop reads CASSLGQDIYEQYF. The CDR3 nucleotides are TGCGCCAGCAGCCTGGGACAAGACATCTACGAGCAGTACTTC.